This T cell receptor beta chain was captured in a study of beta chain features in type 1 diabetes. The entirety of the isolated RNA underwent reverse transcription, so expressed TCRB transcripts were sequenced. Libraries were prepared by immunoSEQ multiplex PCR; TCRdb keeps only in-frame clonotypes and omits some of them. The sample contains some 22,000 clones, roughly three quarters of which appear only once. V lost 6 bases, J lost 2 bases, and 7 bases lay in between. The CDR3 covers 13 residues. CDR1 is MNHEY, CDR2 SVGAGI, per germline. The chain recombines TRBV6-5 with TRBJ2-2; D remains unclear. Sequenced: Tregs from blood. The source is a woman in her thirties or forties in good health. Written as DNA, the CDR3 is TGTGCCAGCAGCGGGTTTAACACCGGGGAGCTGTTTTTT. It encodes CASSGFNTGELFF.